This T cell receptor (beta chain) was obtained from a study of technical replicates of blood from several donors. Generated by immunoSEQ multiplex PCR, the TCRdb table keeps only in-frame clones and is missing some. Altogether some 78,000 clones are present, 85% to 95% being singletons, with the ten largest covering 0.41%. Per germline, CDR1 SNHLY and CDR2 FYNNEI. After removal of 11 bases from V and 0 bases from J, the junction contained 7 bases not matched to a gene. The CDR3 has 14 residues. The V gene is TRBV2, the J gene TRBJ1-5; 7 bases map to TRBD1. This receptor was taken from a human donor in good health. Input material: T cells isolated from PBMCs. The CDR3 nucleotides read TGTGCCGGGGGGACAGAACTTAGCAATCAGCCCCAGCATTTT. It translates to CAGGTELSNQPQHF. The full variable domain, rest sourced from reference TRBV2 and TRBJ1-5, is EPEVTQTPSHQVTQMGQEVILRCVPISNHLYFYWYRQILGQKVEFLVSFYNNEISEKSEIFDDQFSVERPDGSNFTLKIRSTKLEDSAMYFCAGGTELSNQPQHFGDGTRLSIL.